These T cell receptor beta chains were read from a single sample in a study of tumor-infiltrating lymphocytes in localized non-small cell lung cancer. Sequencing was performed with immunoSEQ multiplex PCR; in TCRdb, only in-frame clones are kept and a portion is missing. The data contain about 16,000 clones, around 41% of them seen just once; the ten biggest clones take up approximately 15%. The specimen was lung tumor tissue. The receptors derive from a human donor with non-small cell lung cancer. CDR3s include the opening cysteine and the closing phenylalanine or tryptophan. A D gene is named only where the DNA matches it firmly. Clone size, where shown, is once, few, many, or a class for clones that have expanded.

D,V,J,size,CDR3,DNA
.,TRBV5-1,TRBJ1-1,.,CASSPRTDSNTEAFF,TGCGCCAGCAGCCCCCGGACAGATTCGAACACTGAAGCTTTCTTT
.,TRBV7-8,TRBJ1-6,few,CASSLISLNSPLHF,TGTGCCAGCAGCTTGATCAGCTTGAATTCACCCCTCCACTTT
TRBD1,TRBV7-9,TRBJ1-2,.,CASSLAPGGSHGYTF,TGTGCCAGCAGCTTAGCCCCAGGGGGCTCACATGGCTACACCTTC
TRBD1,TRBV18,TRBJ1-1,.,CASSPQGAGMNTEAFF,TGTGCCAGCTCACCGCAGGGGGCAGGTATGAACACTGAAGCTTTCTTT
.,TRBV5-6,TRBJ2-7,few,CASSLGDRSYEQYF,TGTGCCAGCAGCTTGGGTGACAGGTCCTACGAGCAGTACTTC
.,TRBV27,TRBJ2-3,.,CASRKTITDTQYF,TGTGCCAGCAGGAAGACAATTACGGATACGCAGTATTTT
.,TRBV6-6,TRBJ1-1,.,CASSYQQGNTEAFF,TGTGCCAGCAGTTACCAGCAGGGAAACACTGAAGCTTTCTTT
.,TRBV10-2,TRBJ2-1,.,CASSDLPRGVDEQFF,TGCGCCAGCAGTGACCTTCCGAGGGGGGTCGATGAGCAGTTCTTC
TRBD2,TRBV5-5,TRBJ2-3,many,CASSSGLADTDTQYF,TGTGCCAGCAGCTCAGGACTAGCGGACACAGATACGCAGTATTTT
.,TRBV5-3,TRBJ1-6,few,CASSLAGASLHF,TGTGCCAGCAGCTTGGCGGGGGCCTCCCTCCACTTT
TRBD2,TRBV2,TRBJ2-1,.,CASSRLAGRNEQFF,TGTGCCAGCAGTCGGCTAGCGGGGCGGAATGAGCAGTTCTTC
.,TRBV7-8,TRBJ2-5,once,CASSLAAEETQYF,TGTGCCAGCAGCTTAGCGGCGGAGGAGACCCAGTACTTC
TRBD2,TRBV11-2,TRBJ2-1,.,CASSLVDGGYEQFF,TGTGCCAGCAGCTTAGTGGACGGGGGGTACGAGCAGTTCTTC
TRBD2,TRBV2,TRBJ2-5,few,CASSRGSGGTQETQYF,TGTGCCAGCAGCAGGGGTAGCGGGGGGACTCAAGAGACCCAGTACTTC
TRBD1,TRBV5-1,TRBJ1-2,medium-sized,CASSSGQGPYGYTF,TGCGCCAGCAGCTCAGGACAGGGACCTTATGGCTACACCTTC
TRBD1,TRBV7-2,TRBJ2-1,.,CASRAGGSYNEQFF,TGTGCCAGCCGGGCAGGGGGTTCCTACAATGAGCAGTTCTTC
TRBD2,TRBV19,TRBJ2-2,medium-sized,CASGEHGGGGANTGELFF,TGTGCCAGTGGAGAGCACGGGGGCGGGGGGGCGAACACCGGGGAGCTGTTTTTT
TRBD1,TRBV5-6,TRBJ1-6,.,CASSQPRDRAHSPLHF,TGTGCCAGCAGCCAACCCCGGGACAGGGCGCATTCACCCCTCCACTTT
.,TRBV11-2,TRBJ1-2,.,CASSFRVNYGYTF,TGTGCCAGCAGCTTTAGGGTAAACTATGGCTACACCTTC
TRBD1,TRBV10-3,TRBJ2-6,once,CAIRTGNSGANVLTF,TGTGCCATCAGGACAGGGAACTCTGGGGCCAACGTCCTGACTTTC
.,TRBV10-1,TRBJ2-7,.,CASRVGNTFYEQYF,TGCGCCAGCAGGGTGGGGAATACATTCTACGAGCAGTACTTC